This TCR beta chain was profiled in a study of blood T cell repertoires in COVID-19. Turning to the study itself: From T cells, B-cell-depleted T cells, or PBMCs came the material, which was cDNA or gDNA.

The J segment lost 5 bases and the V segment lost 6 bases, leaving 7 bases of the junction unmatched. This CDR3 comprises 14 residues. Germline lookup yields CDR1 KGHDR and CDR2 SFDVKD. The table lists this clone with a few counts. How the authors handled the data: Quantification of nucleated cells was approximated via reference gene primer amplification. Produced via immunoSEQ multiplex PCR; TCRdb's table is partial and in-frame only. V, J and clone size were drawn from that table, and D and trimming were deduced from the DNA. The profile covers about 170,000 clones, with 70% to 80% appearing a single time and around 20% taken by the ten largest.

This sequence was found in a woman in her 70s in a cohort exposed to, infected with or recovered from COVID-19 (not recorded which). The chain combines TRBV24-1 with TRBJ1-1, with 8 bases that match TRBD1. Sequencing was carried out using PBMCs or T cells enriched from blood (not recorded which). The CDR3 DNA reads as TGTGCCACCAGTCCCGGACAGGGTGGAACTGAAGCTTTCTTT. Translation: CATSPGQGGTEAFF.